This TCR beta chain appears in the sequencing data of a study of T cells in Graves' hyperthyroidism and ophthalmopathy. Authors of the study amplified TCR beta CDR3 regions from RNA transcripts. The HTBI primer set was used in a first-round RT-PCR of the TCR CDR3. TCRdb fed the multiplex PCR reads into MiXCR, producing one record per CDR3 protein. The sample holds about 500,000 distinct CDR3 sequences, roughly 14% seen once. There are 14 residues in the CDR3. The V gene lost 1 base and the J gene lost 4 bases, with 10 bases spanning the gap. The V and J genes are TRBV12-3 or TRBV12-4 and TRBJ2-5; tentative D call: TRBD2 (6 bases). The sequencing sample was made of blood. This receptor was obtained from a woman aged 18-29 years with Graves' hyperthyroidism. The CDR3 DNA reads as TGTGCCAGCAGTTTAGAACTAGCCCCAGAGACCCAGTACTTC. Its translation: CASSLELAPETQYF.